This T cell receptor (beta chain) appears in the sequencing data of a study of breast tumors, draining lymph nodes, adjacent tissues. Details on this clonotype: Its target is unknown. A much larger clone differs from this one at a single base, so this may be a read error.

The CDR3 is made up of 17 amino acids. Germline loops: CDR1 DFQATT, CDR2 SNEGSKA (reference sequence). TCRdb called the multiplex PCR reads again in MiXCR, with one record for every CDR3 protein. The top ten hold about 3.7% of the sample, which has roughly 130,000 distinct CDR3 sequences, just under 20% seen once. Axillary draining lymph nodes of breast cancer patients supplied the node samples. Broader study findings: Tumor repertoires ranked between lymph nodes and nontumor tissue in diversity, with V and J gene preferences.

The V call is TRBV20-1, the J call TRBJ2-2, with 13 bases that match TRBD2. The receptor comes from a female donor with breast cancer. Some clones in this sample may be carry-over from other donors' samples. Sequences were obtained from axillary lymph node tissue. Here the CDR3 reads CSAGEGLAGPNTGELFF. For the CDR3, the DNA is TGCAGTGCTGGAGAGGGACTAGCGGGACCGAACACCGGGGAGCTGTTTTTT.